These 11 T cell receptor beta chains originate from one sample sequenced in a study of graft-versus-host responses after intestinal transplantation (dated by TCRdb to the early 2020s). The label giving this sample's time point can be read as: cells obtained before transplantation from donor or recipient. The antigens for these receptors are not known. Libraries were constructed by the immunoSEQ multiplex PCR assay. TCRdb carries this immuneACCESS record with in-frame sequences only. Its versions omit some clonotypes, under half of them owing to an unresolved V gene in the studies checked, with the rest unexplained. Here the sample has roughly 34,000 clones; approximately 95% occur a single time. The ten largest clones represent 0.2% to 0.25% of the sample. This material consisted of unstimulated CD4+ T cells sorted from spleen or lymph node cells, taken before transplant. The source of these receptors is a human donor who was the organ donor for an intestinal transplant.

V gene TRBV6-5 combines with J gene TRBJ2-3; no clear D. The CDR3 sequence is 15 residues long. The germline V gene encodes CDR1 MNHEY and CDR2 SVGAGI. V was clipped by 2 bases and J by 0 bases, with 9 bases between them. The CDR3 sequence is CASSYAYASTDTQYF. CDR3 nucleotides: TGTGCCAGCAGTTACGCATACGCTAGCACAGATACGCAGTATTTT.

The chain has TRBV9 and TRBJ2-2; 9 bases match TRBD2. Germline lookup yields CDR1 SGDLS and CDR2 YYNGEE. V was pared by 4 bases and J by 3 bases, with 4 bases of the junction left unmatched. The CDR3 totals 15 residues. The CDR3 bases are TGTGCCAGCAGCCCCCGACTAGCGGACACCGGGGAGCTGTTTTTT. It codes for CASSPRLADTGELFF.

The genes are TRBV15 and TRBJ2-7; D ambiguous. CDR1 is LNHNV and CDR2 is YYDKDF in the germline V gene (reference sequence). The length of the CDR3 is 15 residues. Trimming took off 0 bases at V and 0 bases at J, with 9 bases between the two ends. CDR3 nucleotide sequence: TGTGCCACCAGCAGAGATCAAATCAGCTCCTACGAGCAGTACTTC. Residues: CATSRDQISSYEQYF.

The chain has TRBV25-1 and TRBJ1-2, with TRBD1 as a possible D gene (5 bases). Germline-derived CDR1 and CDR2 are MGHDK and SYGVNS. Trimming shortened V by 4 bases and J by 4 bases, and 7 bases separated the two germline ends. CDR3 length: 12 residues. CDR3 sequence (DNA): TGTGCCAGCAGTGGGGGGATCTATGGCTACACCTTC. This translates into CASSGGIYGYTF.

The gene calls are TRBV6-5 and TRBJ2-2; TRBD1 matches 8 bases. This CDR3 has 15 amino acids. Germline CDR1 reads MNHEY; CDR2 reads SVGAGI. After removal of 6 bases from V and 3 bases from J, the junction contained 6 bases not matched to a gene. The CDR3 loop reads CASRKTGAHTGELFF. CDR3 bases: TGTGCCAGCAGGAAGACAGGGGCCCACACCGGGGAGCTGTTTTTT.

V gene TRBV2 combines with J gene TRBJ2-5; 14 nucleotides line up with TRBD2. The V gene end was trimmed by 5 bases and the J gene end by 4 bases; junction bases not matched to a gene: 9. This CDR3 has 17 residues. Germline CDR1 SNHLY, CDR2 FYNNEI. The CDR3 loop reads CASSSTSGGVSAETQYF. The CDR3 DNA follows: TGTGCCAGCAGTTCGACTAGCGGGGGGGTCTCGGCAGAGACCCAGTACTTC.

The genes are TRBV5-4 and TRBJ2-7, with D possibly called TRBD1 or TRBD2 (5 bases each). The germline V and J ends were trimmed by 3 bases and 6 bases, with 16 bases remaining between them. CDR1 is SGHNT and CDR2 is YYREEE in the germline V gene (reference sequence). The CDR3 extends over 14 amino acids. CDR3 amino acids: CASSSSGLFVEQYF. In DNA, the CDR3 is TGTGCCAGCAGCTCCTCGGGGCTGTTCGTCGAGCAGTACTTC.

The CDR3 sequence is CASSLGQGKYYGYTF. CDR3 bases: TGTGCCAGCAGCTTAGGCCAGGGCAAGTACTATGGCTACACCTTC. The V call is TRBV7-8, the J call TRBJ1-2, with a tentative D call TRBD1 (5 bases). Trimming took 1 base from V and 3 from J, leaving 12 bases between them. CDR1 and CDR2 (germline): SGHVS, FQNEAQ. CDR3 length equals 15 residues.

The V gene is TRBV2, the J gene TRBJ2-3; D not certain. Per the germline V gene, CDR1 is SNHLY and CDR2 is FYNNEI. The CDR3 has 13 residues. The V gene lost 4 bases and the J gene lost 2 bases, with 7 bases spanning the gap. The CDR3 protein is CASSARVTDTQYF. DNA for the CDR3: TGTGCCAGCAGTGCTAGGGTCACAGATACGCAGTATTTT. Looking up the rest from reference TRBV2 and TRBJ2-3 gives the full variable domain: EPEVTQTPSHQVTQMGQEVILRCVPISNHLYFYWYRQILGQKVEFLVSFYNNEISEKSEIFDDQFSVERPDGSNFTLKIRSTKLEDSAMYFCASSARVTDTQYFGPGTRLTVL.

The rearrangement uses TRBV6-1 and TRBJ2-7; 11 bases fit TRBD1. J was trimmed by 10 bases and V by 7 bases; bases with no gene match: 12. Germline loops: CDR1 MNHNS, CDR2 SASEGT. The CDR3 consists of 14 residues. The chain's CDR3 is CASIKDRGPQAQYF. The CDR3, as DNA: TGTGCCAGCATCAAGGACAGGGGGCCGCAGGCCCAGTACTTC.

This chain connects TRBV25-1 to TRBJ2-2; TRBD1 is a possible D gene (5 bases). Trimming pared 7 bases from V and 6 bases from J, leaving 15 bases between. The CDR3 length is 14 residues. Germline V gene lookup returns CDR1 MGHDK and CDR2 SYGVNS. The CDR3 sequence: CASTPPGSAGELFF. The CDR3 bases are TGTGCCAGCACCCCGCCAGGGTCGGCCGGGGAGCTGTTTTTT. Together with reference TRBV25-1 and TRBJ2-2, the CDR3 gives the full variable domain: EADIYQTPRYLVIGTGKKITLECSQTMGHDKMYWYQQDPGMELHLIHYSYGVNSTEKGDLSSESTVSRIRTEHFPLTLESARPSHTSQYLCASTPPGSAGELFFGEGSRLTVL.